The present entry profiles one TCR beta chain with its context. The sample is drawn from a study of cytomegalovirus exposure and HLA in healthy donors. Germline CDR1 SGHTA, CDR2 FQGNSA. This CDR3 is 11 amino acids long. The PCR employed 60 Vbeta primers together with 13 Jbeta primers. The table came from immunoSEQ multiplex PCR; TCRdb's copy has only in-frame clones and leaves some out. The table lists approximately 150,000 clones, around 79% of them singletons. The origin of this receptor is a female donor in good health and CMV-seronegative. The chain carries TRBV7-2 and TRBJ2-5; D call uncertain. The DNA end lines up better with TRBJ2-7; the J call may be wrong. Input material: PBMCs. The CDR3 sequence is CASSLSYEQYF. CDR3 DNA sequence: TGTGCCAGCAGCCTGTCCTACGAGCAGTACTTC.